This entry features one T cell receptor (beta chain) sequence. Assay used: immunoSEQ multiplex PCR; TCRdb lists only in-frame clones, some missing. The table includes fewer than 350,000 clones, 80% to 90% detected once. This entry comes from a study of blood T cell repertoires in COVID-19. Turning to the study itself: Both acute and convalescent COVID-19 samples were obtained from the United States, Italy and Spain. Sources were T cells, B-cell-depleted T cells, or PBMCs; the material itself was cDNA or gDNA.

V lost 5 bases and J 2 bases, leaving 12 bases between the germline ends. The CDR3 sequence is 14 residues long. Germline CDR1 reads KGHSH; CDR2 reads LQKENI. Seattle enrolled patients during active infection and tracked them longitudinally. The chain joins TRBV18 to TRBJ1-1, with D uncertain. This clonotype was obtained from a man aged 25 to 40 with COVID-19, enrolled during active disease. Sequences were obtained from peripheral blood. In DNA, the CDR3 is TGTGCCAGCTCATTGACACGGGGTAACACTGAAGCTTTCTTT. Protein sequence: CASSLTRGNTEAFF.